One sample yielded the 5 T cell receptor beta chains listed below, sequenced in a study of blood T cell repertoires in COVID-19. Libraries were prepared by immunoSEQ multiplex PCR; TCRdb keeps only in-frame clonotypes and omits some of them. The table lists over 85,000 clones, about four fifths of them singletons, with 2% to 2.5% in the top ten. The sample consisted of peripheral blood. Source of these receptors: a woman aged 70-85 years with acute or convalescent COVID-19.

The V and J genes are TRBV18 and TRBJ1-2; D is undetermined. V gave up 3 bases and J gave up 8 bases, with 16 bases separating them. The CDR3 length is 14 residues. The germline CDR1 and CDR2 sequences are KGHSH and LQKENI. CDR3 DNA sequence: TGTGCCAGCTCACCTTCACTCGCGGCCTCGGGCTACACCTTC. Translating it yields CASSPSLAASGYTF. Supplemented by reference TRBV18 and TRBJ1-2, the full variable domain reads NAGVMQNPRHLVRRRGQEARLRCSPMKGHSHVYWYRQLPEEGLKFMVYLQKENIIDESGMPKERFSAEFPKEGPSILRIQQVVRGDSAAYFCASSPSLAASGYTFGSGTRLTVV.

The chain uses TRBV20-1 and TRBJ2-5; D gene unclear. Trimming pared 7 bases from V and 5 bases from J, leaving 11 bases between. The CDR3 spans 11 residues. The germline V gene has CDR1 DFQATT and CDR2 SNEGSKA (reference sequence). The chain's CDR3 is CSEKVGETQYF. DNA of the CDR3: TGCAGTGAAAAGGTCGGGGAGACCCAGTACTTC.

Concerning this clone itself: In the same sample, other DNA sequences code for this CDR3. The chain employs TRBV10-1 and TRBJ2-5; D gene unclear. The CDR3 runs to 12 residues. Germline V lookup: CDR1 WNHNN, CDR2 SYGVQD (reference sequence). Trimming cost V 9 bases and J 5 bases, with 13 bases left between them. In nucleotides, the CDR3 is TGCGCCAGGATCGAATTCGCGGAGACCCAGTACTTC. It specifies CARIEFAETQYF.

This clone was seen only once. This rearrangement joins TRBV6-5 to TRBJ1-2; 8 bases fit TRBD1. This CDR3 has 14 residues. Trimming removed 2 bases from V and 7 bases from J; junction bases left unmatched: 6. Germline CDR1 MNHEY, CDR2 SVGAGI. CDR3 nucleotides: TGTGCCAGCAGTTACACTCCAGGGGGCTCTGGCTACACCTTC. Translated: CASSYTPGGSGYTF.

The chain links TRBV3-1 (or the pseudogene TRBV3-2) to TRBJ1-6, with D possibly being TRBD1 (6 bases). V was pared by 1 base and J by 10 bases, with 14 bases between. The CDR3 covers 15 residues. CDR1 LGHDT and CDR2 YNNKEL come from the germline V gene (reference sequence). CDR3 loop: CASSQGRGAGSPLHF. DNA for the CDR3: TGTGCCAGCAGCCAAGGTCGGGGGGCGGGCTCACCCCTCCACTTT.